The 26 T cell receptor beta chains below come from one sample, sequenced in a study of Ad26.COV2.S vaccination and SARS-CoV-2 variants. Treatment noted: about 20 received Ad26.COV2.S at low or high dose, single or two shots; about 5 received placebo; per-sample allocation not given. Vaccine and placebo recipients were sampled on day 63 after the first injection. Clones were read by immunoSEQ multiplex PCR, and TCRdb kept only the in-frame ones, dropping some. The sample shows 250,000 to 300,000 clones, around 87% of them seen only once. Sequencing was performed on peripheral blood, taken in a trial of Ad26.COV2.S vaccine versus placebo. Every receptor here comes from a person aged 18-60 years who received the Ad26.COV2.S COVID-19 vaccine or a placebo.

V is TRBV7-2 and J is TRBJ1-5, with D unresolved. V dropped 1 base and J dropped 6 bases, with 16 bases sitting between them. The CDR3 consists of 16 residues. Looked up from germline, CDR1 is SGHTA and CDR2 is FQGNSA. The CDR3 is CASSLVSSFTGQPQHF. As DNA, the CDR3 is TGTGCCAGCAGCTTAGTCTCTTCCTTCACTGGTCAGCCCCAGCATTTT. The full variable domain, in which reference TRBV7-2 and TRBJ1-5 provide the parts outside the CDR3, is GAGVSQSPSNKVTEKGKDVELRCDPISGHTALYWYRQSLGQGLEFLIYFQGNSAPDKSGLPSDRFSAERTGGSVSTLTIQRTQQEDSAVYLCASSLVSSFTGQPQHFGDGTRLSIL.

The chain links TRBV29-1 to TRBJ2-3, with D possibly TRBD2 on 5 matching bases. The germline V gene encodes CDR1 SQVTM and CDR2 ANQGSEA. The V end was cut by 6 bases, the J end by 2 bases, with 6 bases between. The CDR3 sequence is 11 residues long. In DNA, the CDR3 is TGCAGCGTGGGAGTCACAGATACGCAGTATTTT. This encodes CSVGVTDTQYF.

The genes are TRBV7-9 and TRBJ1-2; D ambiguous. V lost 0 bases, J lost 1 base, and 6 bases lay in between. Germline V gene lookup returns CDR1 SEHNR and CDR2 FQNEAQ (reference sequence). This CDR3 has 14 residues. For the CDR3, the DNA is TGTGCCAGCAGCTTAGCTCGTATTAACTATGGCTACACCTTC. Amino acids: CASSLARINYGYTF.

V usage is TRBV29-1 and J usage is TRBJ2-3; 11 bases match TRBD2. Per the germline V gene, CDR1 is SQVTM and CDR2 is ANQGSEA. The V and J ends lost 5 bases and 6 bases, in that order; junction bases with no gene match: 7. The CDR3 runs 14 residues. The CDR3 spells CSVIAGGPGDTQYF. CDR3 sequence (DNA): TGCAGCGTTATAGCGGGGGGGCCCGGGGATACGCAGTATTTT.

This rearrangement joins TRBV7-8 to TRBJ1-1; perhaps TRBD1 as D (5 bases). V shed 5 bases and J shed 4 bases, with 14 bases lying between them. The CDR3 loop spans 14 amino acids. Germline V gene lookup returns CDR1 SGHVS and CDR2 FQNEAQ. CDR3: CASSPRGRGTEAFF. The CDR3 DNA is TGTGCCAGCAGCCCTCGGGGCCGCGGCACTGAAGCTTTCTTT.

CDR3 sequence: CAWGVLVHTDTQYF. The CDR3 nucleotides are TGTGCCTGGGGGGTTTTAGTTCACACAGATACGCAGTATTTT. The V and J genes are TRBV30 and TRBJ2-3; D is unresolved. The germline V gene encodes CDR1 GTSNPN and CDR2 SVGIG (reference sequence). CDR3 length equals 14 residues. V was shortened by 5 bases and J by 2 bases, with 14 bases between the two germline ends.

This clone was recorded once. The chain couples TRBV15 to TRBJ2-7; no definite D call. The CDR3 is made up of 15 amino acids. Germline-derived CDR1 and CDR2 are LNHNV and YYDKDF (reference sequence). Trimming left V 0 bases short and J 7 bases short, with 16 bases between. CDR3 bases: TGTGCCACCAGCAGAGATTCAGCCACTAAACGGGAGCAGTACTTC. Translated, it gives CATSRDSATKREQYF.

This sequence joins TRBV10-3 and TRBJ2-7, with 9 bases identical to TRBD2. After removal of 2 bases from V and 6 bases from J, the junction contained 8 bases not matched to a gene. CDR1 is ENHRY and CDR2 is SYGVKD in the germline V gene. CDR3 length: 15 amino acids. The CDR3 DNA reads as TGTGCCATCAGTGAGATAGCGGGAGACCTCTCCGAGCAGTACTTC. This translates into CAISEIAGDLSEQYF.

This sequence joins TRBV9 and TRBJ1-4; 9 bases agree with TRBD1. Germline values: CDR1 SGDLS, CDR2 YYNGEE. This CDR3 region has 15 residues. J lost 8 bases, V lost 3 bases, and 8 bases had no gene match. CDR3: CASSAGQGGLEKLFF. The CDR3 nucleotides read TGTGCCAGCAGCGCGGGACAGGGAGGGCTCGAAAAACTGTTTTTT.

This clone was seen just once. The CDR3 region is CASSSQRTGDSGANVLTF. The CDR3, as DNA: TGTGCCAGCAGCTCCCAACGGACAGGGGACTCTGGGGCCAACGTCCTGACTTTC. This rearrangement joins TRBV7-9 to TRBJ2-6; TRBD1 matches at 9 bases. After removal of 4 bases from V and 0 bases from J, the junction contained 7 bases not matched to a gene. Germline CDR1 reads SEHNR; CDR2 reads FQNEAQ (reference sequence). The CDR3 is 18 amino acids.

The gene calls are TRBV6-2 or TRBV6-3 and TRBJ1-1; D remains ambiguous. Germline CDR1 reads MNHEY; CDR2 reads SVGEGT. CDR3 size: 13 residues. The germline V and J ends were trimmed by 5 bases and 1 base, with 8 bases remaining between them. The CDR3 reads CASSPQRNTEAFF. CDR3 bases: TGTGCCAGCAGTCCACAGCGGAACACTGAAGCTTTCTTT.

V is TRBV10-3 and J is TRBJ2-7; 7 positions agree with TRBD2. Trimming removed 2 bases from V and 4 bases from J; junction bases left unmatched: 5. Germline lookup yields CDR1 ENHRY and CDR2 SYGVKD. The length of the CDR3 is 14 residues. The CDR3 loop reads CAISELGRGYEQYF. The CDR3 nucleotides are TGTGCCATCAGTGAGCTGGGGCGGGGGTACGAGCAGTACTTC.

This sequence joins TRBV7-2 and TRBJ2-1; D is perhaps TRBD2 (6 bases). V lost 1 base to trimming and J lost 10 bases, with 20 bases between them. The length of the CDR3 is 16 residues. Germline V gene sequence: CDR1 SGHTA, CDR2 FQGNSA. DNA for the CDR3: TGTGCCAGCAGCTTAGAGGCTAGCGCTCTCTGGGGGGAGCAGTTCTTC. Its protein product is CASSLEASALWGEQFF.

V usage is TRBV7-9 and J usage is TRBJ1-4; 8 bases match TRBD1. V trimming: 2 bases; J trimming: 6 bases; junction bases outside the gene matches: 5. The CDR3 runs to 15 residues. CDR1 is SEHNR and CDR2 is FQNEAQ in the germline V gene (reference sequence). The CDR3 protein is CASSLQTGGDEKLFF. The CDR3, as DNA: TGTGCCAGCAGCTTACAAACAGGGGGGGATGAAAAACTGTTTTTT.

The V and J genes are TRBV30 and TRBJ1-1; D may be TRBD1 (6 bases). Trimming took off 4 bases at V and 7 bases at J, with 10 bases between the two ends. Germline V gives CDR1 GTSNPN, CDR2 SVGIG (reference sequence). The CDR3 has 11 residues. The CDR3 sequence is CAWTMGHEAFF. CDR3 in DNA: TGTGCCTGGACGATGGGACATGAAGCTTTCTTT.

The V call is TRBV19, the J call TRBJ1-1, with TRBD1 matching 7 bases. The V gene's germline CDR1 is LNHDA and CDR2 SQIVND (reference sequence). Trimming cost V 10 bases and J 5 bases; bases outside gene matches: 13. The CDR3 has 14 residues. In nucleotides, the CDR3 is TGTGCCACCCGATTACAGGGGACGACAACTGAAGCTTTCTTT. This sequence encodes CATRLQGTTTEAFF. Supplemented by reference TRBV19 and TRBJ1-1, the full variable domain reads DGGITQSPKYLFRKEGQNVTLSCEQNLNHDAMYWYRQDPGQGLRLIYYSQIVNDFQKGDIAEGYSVSREKKESFPLTVTSAQKNPTAFYLCATRLQGTTTEAFFGQGTRLTVV.

The rearrangement joins TRBV16 to TRBJ2-7; D is possibly TRBD2 (6 bases). Germline CDR1 and CDR2: KGHSY and FQNENV. This CDR3 region has 13 residues. V lost 0 bases, J lost 8 bases, and 11 bases lay in between. The CDR3 DNA sequence: TGTGCCAGCAGCCAATCTGGGAGGTTCCAGCAGTACTTC. It translates to CASSQSGRFQQYF.

The chain employs TRBV2 and TRBJ2-7, with D hard to call. V lost 1 base to trimming and J lost 9 bases, with 7 bases between them. Germline V gene data show CDR1 as SNHLY and CDR2 as FYNNEI. The length of the CDR3 is 11 residues. This chain's CDR3 is CASSEEVGQYF. The CDR3 coding sequence is TGTGCCAGCAGTGAAGAGGTCGGGCAGTACTTC.

The chain couples TRBV13 to TRBJ2-5, with D possibly matching TRBD2 (6 bases). Germline V gives CDR1 PRHDT, CDR2 FYEKMQ (reference sequence). Trimming removed 4 bases at V and 2 bases at J, with 17 bases between. The CDR3 runs to 16 residues. CDR3 loop: CASSSRGTGRQETQYF. The CDR3 DNA sequence: TGTGCCAGCAGCTCAAGAGGGACTGGCCGACAAGAGACCCAGTACTTC.

This chain links TRBV9 with TRBJ2-1; TRBD1 matches at 8 bases. With V trimmed by 4 bases and J by 6 bases, 6 bases remained unmatched. The CDR3 has 14 residues. CDR1 is SGDLS and CDR2 is YYNGEE in the germline V gene. The CDR3 sequence is CASSLGQGPNEQFF. The CDR3 nucleotides are TGTGCCAGCAGCTTAGGACAGGGTCCCAATGAGCAGTTCTTC.

This chain connects TRBV21-1 to TRBJ2-7; the table assigns TRBD2, which was not confirmed against the DNA. TRBV21-1 corresponds to a pseudogene. The CDR3 is 16 amino acids. CDR3 nucleotide sequence: TGTGCCAGCAGCCCTCTGGGGGCGGGAGTGGCCTACGAGCAGTACTTC. It codes for CASSPLGAGVAYEQYF.

The V gene is TRBV5-1, the J gene TRBJ2-1, with 10 bases fitting TRBD2. Trimming at V came to 0 bases and at J to 4 bases, leaving 4 bases not matched to a gene. The CDR3 is made up of 16 amino acids. Looked up from germline, CDR1 is SGHRS and CDR2 is YFSETQ. The CDR3 bases are TGCGCCAGCAGCTTGGGTTGGACTAGCGGATACAATGAGCAGTTCTTC. The encoded protein is CASSLGWTSGYNEQFF.

J is TRBJ2-3 and V is TRBV5-1; 8 positions agree with TRBD2. CDR3 size: 16 residues. Trimming cost V 7 bases and J 0 bases; bases outside gene matches: 10. Per germline, CDR1 SGHRS and CDR2 YFSETQ. CDR3 amino acids: CASGRGVYASTDTQYF. CDR3 nucleotide sequence: TGCGCCAGCGGGCGGGGGGTCTACGCTAGCACAGATACGCAGTATTTT.

CDR3: CSVSPTTYEQYF. CDR3 nucleotide sequence: TGCAGCGTGTCACCGACAACCTACGAGCAGTACTTC. This chain connects TRBV29-1 to TRBJ2-7; D remains unclear. The CDR3 length is 12 residues. Germline CDR1 SQVTM, CDR2 ANQGSEA. Trimming removed 6 bases at V and 2 bases at J, with 11 bases between.

The V and J genes are TRBV30 and TRBJ1-5; D gene unclear. With 2 bases removed from V and 1 base from J, the gap between germline ends came to 6 bases. Germline CDR1 reads GTSNPN; CDR2 reads SVGIG (reference sequence). The CDR3 totals 13 residues. The CDR3 protein is CAWSLRSNQPQHF. The CDR3 nucleotides read TGTGCCTGGAGTCTTAGGAGCAATCAGCCCCAGCATTTT.

The chain combines TRBV7-9 with TRBJ2-7; D ambiguous. CDR3 size: 14 residues. V lost 0 bases and J lost 6, with 12 bases in between. The germline V gene has CDR1 SEHNR and CDR2 FQNEAQ (reference sequence). The CDR3 DNA reads TGTGCCAGCAGCTTAGCCCTCTCAGGAAGCGAGCAGTACTTC. Translated, it gives CASSLALSGSEQYF. Combining the CDR3 with reference TRBV7-9 and TRBJ2-7 gives the whole variable domain DTGVSQNPRHKITKRGQNVTFRCDPISEHNRLYWYRQTLGQGPEFLTYFQNEAQLEKSRLLSDRFSAERPKGSFSTLEIQRTEQGDSAMYLCASSLALSGSEQYFGPGTRLTVT.